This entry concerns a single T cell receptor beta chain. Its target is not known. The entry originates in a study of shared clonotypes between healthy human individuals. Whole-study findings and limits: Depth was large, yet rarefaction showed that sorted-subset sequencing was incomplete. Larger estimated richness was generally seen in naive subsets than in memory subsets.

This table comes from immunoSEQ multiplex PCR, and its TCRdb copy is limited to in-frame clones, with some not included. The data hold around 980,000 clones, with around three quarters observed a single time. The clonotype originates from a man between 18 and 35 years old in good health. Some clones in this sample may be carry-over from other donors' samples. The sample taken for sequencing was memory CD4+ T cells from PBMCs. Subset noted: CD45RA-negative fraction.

The CDR3 loop reads CASSYPVGVLQPQHF. DNA for the CDR3: TGTGCCAGCAGTTACCCTGTGGGGGTTCTACAGCCCCAGCATTTT. The chain carries TRBV6-6 and TRBJ1-5; tentatively, D is TRBD1 (5 bases). The CDR3 is made up of 15 amino acids. Germline lookup yields CDR1 MNHNY and CDR2 SVGAGI (reference sequence). V lost 2 bases, J lost 7 bases, and 15 bases lay in between.